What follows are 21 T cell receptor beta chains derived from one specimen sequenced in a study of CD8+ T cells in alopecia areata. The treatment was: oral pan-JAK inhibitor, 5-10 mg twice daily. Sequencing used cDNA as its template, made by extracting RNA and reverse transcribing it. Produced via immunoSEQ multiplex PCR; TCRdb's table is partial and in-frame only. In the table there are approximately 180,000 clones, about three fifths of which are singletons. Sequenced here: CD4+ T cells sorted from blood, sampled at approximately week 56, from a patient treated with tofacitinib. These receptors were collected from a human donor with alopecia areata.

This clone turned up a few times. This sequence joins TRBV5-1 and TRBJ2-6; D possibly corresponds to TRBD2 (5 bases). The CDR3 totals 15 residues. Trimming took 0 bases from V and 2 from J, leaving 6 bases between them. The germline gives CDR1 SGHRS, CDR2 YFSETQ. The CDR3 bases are TGCGCCAGCAGCTTGGCGGGGACTGGGGCCAACGTCCTGACTTTC. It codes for CASSLAGTGANVLTF.

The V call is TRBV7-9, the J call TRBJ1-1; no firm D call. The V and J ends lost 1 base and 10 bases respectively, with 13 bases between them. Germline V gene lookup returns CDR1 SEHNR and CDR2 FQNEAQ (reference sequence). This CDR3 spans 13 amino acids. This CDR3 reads CASSLGNTRGAFF. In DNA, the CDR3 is TGTGCCAGCAGCTTAGGAAATACTCGGGGAGCTTTCTTT.

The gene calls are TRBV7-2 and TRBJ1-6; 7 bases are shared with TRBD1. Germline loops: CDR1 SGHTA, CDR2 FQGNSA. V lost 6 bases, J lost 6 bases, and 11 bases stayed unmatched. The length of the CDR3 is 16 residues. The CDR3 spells CASRPTGDGGNSPLHF. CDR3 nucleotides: TGTGCCAGCAGGCCTACAGGGGACGGAGGTAATTCACCCCTCCACTTT.

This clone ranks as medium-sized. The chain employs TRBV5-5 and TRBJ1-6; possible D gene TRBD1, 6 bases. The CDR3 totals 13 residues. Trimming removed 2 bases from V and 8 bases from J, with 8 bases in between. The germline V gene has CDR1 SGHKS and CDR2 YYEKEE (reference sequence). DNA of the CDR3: TGTGCCAGCAGCTTTGCAGGGGATTCACCCCTCCACTTT. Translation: CASSFAGDSPLHF.

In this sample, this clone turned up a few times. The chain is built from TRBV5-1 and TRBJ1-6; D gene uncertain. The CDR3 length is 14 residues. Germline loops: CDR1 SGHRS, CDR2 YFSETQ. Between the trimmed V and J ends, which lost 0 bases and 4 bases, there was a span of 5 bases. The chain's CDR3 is CASSLAAYNSPLHF. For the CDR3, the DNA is TGCGCCAGCAGCTTGGCGGCGTATAATTCACCCCTCCACTTT. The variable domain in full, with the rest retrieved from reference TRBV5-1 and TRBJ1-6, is KAGVTQTPRYLIKTRGQQVTLSCSPISGHRSVSWYQQTPGQGLQFLFEYFSETQRNKGNFPGRFSGRQFSNSRSEMNVSTLELGDSALYLCASSLAAYNSPLHFGNGTRLTVT.

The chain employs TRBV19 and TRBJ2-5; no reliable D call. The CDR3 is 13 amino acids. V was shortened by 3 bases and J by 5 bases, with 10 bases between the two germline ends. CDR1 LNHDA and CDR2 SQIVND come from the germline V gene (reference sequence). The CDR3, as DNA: TGTGCCAGTAGTATGGGTAGGGCCGAGACCCAGTACTTC. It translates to CASSMGRAETQYF.

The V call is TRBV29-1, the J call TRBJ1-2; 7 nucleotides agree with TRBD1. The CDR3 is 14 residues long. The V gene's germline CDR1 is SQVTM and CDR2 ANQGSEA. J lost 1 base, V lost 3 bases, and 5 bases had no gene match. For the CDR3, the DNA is TGCAGCGTTGAGCCCAGACAGGGTAACTATGGCTACACCTTC. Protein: CSVEPRQGNYGYTF.

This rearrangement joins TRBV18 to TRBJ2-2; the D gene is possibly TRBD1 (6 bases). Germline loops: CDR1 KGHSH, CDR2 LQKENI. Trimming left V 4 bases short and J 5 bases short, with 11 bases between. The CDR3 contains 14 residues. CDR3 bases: TGTGCCAGCTCACGGACAGATAGAACCGGGGAGCTGTTTTTT. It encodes CASSRTDRTGELFF.

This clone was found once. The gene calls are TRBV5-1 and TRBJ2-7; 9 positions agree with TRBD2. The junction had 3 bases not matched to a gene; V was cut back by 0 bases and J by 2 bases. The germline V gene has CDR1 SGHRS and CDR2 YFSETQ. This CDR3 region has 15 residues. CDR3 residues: CASSLVAGEAYEQYF. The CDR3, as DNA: TGCGCCAGCAGCTTGGTAGCGGGGGAGGCCTACGAGCAGTACTTC.

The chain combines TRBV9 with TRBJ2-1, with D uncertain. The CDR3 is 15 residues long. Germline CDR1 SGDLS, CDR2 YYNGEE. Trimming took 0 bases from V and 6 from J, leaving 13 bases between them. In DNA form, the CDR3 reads TGTGCCAGCAGCGTAGCTACTGGTAGGGCCAATGAGCAGTTCTTC. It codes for CASSVATGRANEQFF. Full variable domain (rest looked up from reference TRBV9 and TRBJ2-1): DSGVTQTPKHLITATGQRVTLRCSPRSGDLSVYWYQQSLDQGLQFLIQYYNGEERAKGNILERFSAQQFPDLHSELNLSSLELGDSALYFCASSVATGRANEQFFGPGTRLTVL.

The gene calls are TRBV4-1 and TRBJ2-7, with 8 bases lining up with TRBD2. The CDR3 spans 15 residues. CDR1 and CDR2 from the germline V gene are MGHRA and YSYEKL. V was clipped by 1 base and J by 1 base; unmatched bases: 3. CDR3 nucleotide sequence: TGCGCCAGCAGCCAAGTACAGCGGGGGTCCTACGAGCAGTACTTC. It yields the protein CASSQVQRGSYEQYF.

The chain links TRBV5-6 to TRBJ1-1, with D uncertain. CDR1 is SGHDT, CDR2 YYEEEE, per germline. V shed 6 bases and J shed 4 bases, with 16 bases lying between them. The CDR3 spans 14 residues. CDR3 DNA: TGTGCCAGCATCCTTCGGGAAAGAACCACTGAAGCTTTCTTT. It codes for CASILRERTTEAFF.

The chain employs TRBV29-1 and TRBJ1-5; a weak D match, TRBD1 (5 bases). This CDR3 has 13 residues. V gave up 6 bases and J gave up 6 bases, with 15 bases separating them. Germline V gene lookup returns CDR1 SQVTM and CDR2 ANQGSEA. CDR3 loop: CSVAGNVAQPQHF. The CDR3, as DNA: TGCAGCGTGGCAGGGAATGTGGCTCAGCCCCAGCATTTT. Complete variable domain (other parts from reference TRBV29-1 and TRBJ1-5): SAVISQKPSRDICQRGTSLTIQCQVDSQVTMMFWYRQQPGQSLTLIATANQGSEATYESGFVIDKFPISRPNLTFSTLTVSNMSPEDSSIYLCSVAGNVAQPQHFGDGTRLSIL.

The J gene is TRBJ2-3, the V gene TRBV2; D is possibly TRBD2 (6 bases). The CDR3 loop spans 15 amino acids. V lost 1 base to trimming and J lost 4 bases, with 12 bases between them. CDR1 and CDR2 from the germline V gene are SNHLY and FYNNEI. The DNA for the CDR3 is TGTGCCAGCAGTGAAGGGAGGGTTCGAGCAGATACGCAGTATTTT. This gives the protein CASSEGRVRADTQYF.

The CDR3 nucleotides are TGCACCGTACAGGGAGCCTCTGGAAACACCATATATTTT. Its translation is CTVQGASGNTIYF. The chain carries TRBV29-1 and TRBJ1-3; a possible D gene is TRBD1 (6 bases). The CDR3 is made up of 13 amino acids. Germline V gene lookup returns CDR1 SQVTM and CDR2 ANQGSEA.

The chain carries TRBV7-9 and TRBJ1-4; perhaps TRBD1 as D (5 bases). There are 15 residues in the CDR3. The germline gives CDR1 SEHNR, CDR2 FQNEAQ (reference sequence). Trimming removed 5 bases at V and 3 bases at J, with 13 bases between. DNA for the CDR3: TGTGCCAGCAGCCGTGGGGGGTCAGCTAATGAAAAACTGTTTTTT. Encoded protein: CASSRGGSANEKLFF.

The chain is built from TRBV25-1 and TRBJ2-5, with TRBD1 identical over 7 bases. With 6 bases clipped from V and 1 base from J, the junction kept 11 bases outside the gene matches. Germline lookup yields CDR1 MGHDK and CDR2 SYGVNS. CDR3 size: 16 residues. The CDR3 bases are TGTGCCAGCAGCGCAGCACAGGGGCATCCCCAAGAGACCCAGTACTTC. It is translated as CASSAAQGHPQETQYF.

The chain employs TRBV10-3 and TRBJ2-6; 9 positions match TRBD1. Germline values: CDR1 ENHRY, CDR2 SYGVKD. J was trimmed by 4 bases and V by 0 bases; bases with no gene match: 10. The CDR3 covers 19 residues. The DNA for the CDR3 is TGTGCCATCAGTGAGTCAAGTCCCGGGACAGGGACCGGGGCCAACGTCCTGACTTTC. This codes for CAISESSPGTGTGANVLTF.

In DNA, the CDR3 is TGTGCCAGCAGCTTAGAAGAGGTTACTGAAGCTTTCTTT. It is translated as CASSLEEVTEAFF. The J gene is TRBJ1-1, the V gene TRBV7-9; D gene ambiguous. This CDR3 spans 13 amino acids. The V and J ends lost 1 base and 5 bases respectively, with 8 bases between them. Germline V lookup: CDR1 SEHNR, CDR2 FQNEAQ (reference sequence).

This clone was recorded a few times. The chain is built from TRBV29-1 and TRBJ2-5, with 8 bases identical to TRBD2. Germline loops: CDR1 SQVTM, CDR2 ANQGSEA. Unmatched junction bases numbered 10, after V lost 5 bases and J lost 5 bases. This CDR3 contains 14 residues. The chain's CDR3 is CSVLLPPGGETQYF. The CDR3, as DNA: TGCAGCGTTCTCCTTCCTCCGGGAGGGGAGACCCAGTACTTC.

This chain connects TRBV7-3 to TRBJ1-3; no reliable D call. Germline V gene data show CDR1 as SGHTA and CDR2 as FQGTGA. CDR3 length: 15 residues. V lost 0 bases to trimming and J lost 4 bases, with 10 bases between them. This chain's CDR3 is CASSLTPGAGNTIYF. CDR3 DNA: TGTGCCAGCAGCTTAACCCCCGGAGCCGGAAACACCATATATTTT.